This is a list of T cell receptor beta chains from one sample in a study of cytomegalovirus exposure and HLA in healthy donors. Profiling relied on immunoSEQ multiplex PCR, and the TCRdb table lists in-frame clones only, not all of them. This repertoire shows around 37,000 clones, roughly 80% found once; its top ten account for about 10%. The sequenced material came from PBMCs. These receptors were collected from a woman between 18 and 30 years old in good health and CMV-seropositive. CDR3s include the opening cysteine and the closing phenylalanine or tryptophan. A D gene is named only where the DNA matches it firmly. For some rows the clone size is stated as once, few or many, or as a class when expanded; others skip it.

cdr3_nt: TGTGCCAGCTCACCAGGGAGGGCCAACTATGGCTACACCTTC
cdr3_aa: CASSPGRANYGYTF
v_call: TRBV18
j_call: TRBJ1-2
d_call: .
clone_size: .

cdr3_nt: TGTGCCAGCAGCTTAACCGACCTAGACAATGAGCAGTTCTTC
cdr3_aa: CASSLTDLDNEQFF
v_call: TRBV7-3
j_call: TRBJ2-1
d_call: .
clone_size: .

cdr3_nt: TGCGCCAGCAGCTTAGTAGGACAGGGTTGGGCCCAAGAGACCCAGTACTTC
cdr3_aa: CASSLVGQGWAQETQYF
v_call: TRBV5-1
j_call: TRBJ2-5
d_call: TRBD1
clone_size: once

cdr3_nt: TGTGCCAGCAGCTTTACTCAGGGGACATACGAGCAGCACTTC
cdr3_aa: CASSFTQGTYEQHF
v_call: TRBV11-2
j_call: TRBJ2-7
d_call: .
clone_size: .

cdr3_nt: TGTGCCAGCAGCCAGACTAGCGACTACGAGCAGTACTTC
cdr3_aa: CASSQTSDYEQYF
v_call: TRBV4-2
j_call: TRBJ2-7
d_call: TRBD2
clone_size: .

cdr3_nt: TGTGCCAGCAGCTCTTATGGGCTAGCGGGCCAAGAGACCCAGTACTTC
cdr3_aa: CASSSYGLAGQETQYF
v_call: TRBV5-4
j_call: TRBJ2-5
d_call: TRBD2
clone_size: .

cdr3_nt: TGCAGCGTCAGGACTAGCGGGGAGGGTACGCAGTATTTT
cdr3_aa: CSVRTSGEGTQYF
v_call: TRBV29-1
j_call: TRBJ2-3
d_call: TRBD2
clone_size: .

cdr3_nt: TGTGCCAGCAGTGACAGGGGCCAGGATTACGAGCAGTACTTC
cdr3_aa: CASSDRGQDYEQYF
v_call: TRBV2
j_call: TRBJ2-7
d_call: .
clone_size: .

cdr3_nt: TGTGCCAGCAGCCCCCGACTAGGGGAGTACCAAGAGACCCAGTACTTC
cdr3_aa: CASSPRLGEYQETQYF
v_call: TRBV11-2
j_call: TRBJ2-5
d_call: .
clone_size: .

cdr3_nt: TGTGCCTGGACGGCCGGGGGGGCGGGAGTGCGCGAGCAGTACTTC
cdr3_aa: CAWTAGGAGVREQYF
v_call: TRBV30
j_call: TRBJ2-7
d_call: TRBD2
clone_size: few

cdr3_nt: TGTGCCAGCAGCCGAAGTAGCGGGAGGGCATTTAGTAGTGAGCAGTTCTTC
cdr3_aa: CASSRSSGRAFSSEQFF
v_call: TRBV14
j_call: TRBJ2-1
d_call: TRBD2
clone_size: .

cdr3_nt: TGTGCCAGCAGCTCGACCGGGACTTCCTTTGGGGAGCAGTACTTC
cdr3_aa: CASSSTGTSFGEQYF
v_call: TRBV11-2
j_call: TRBJ2-7
d_call: .
clone_size: .

cdr3_nt: TGTGCCAGTATGGGGTACCCGGGTGGTGGCAGGGTTGGTCGGAACACTGAAGCTTTCTTT
cdr3_aa: CASMGYPGGGRVGRNTEAFF
v_call: TRBV19
j_call: TRBJ1-1
d_call: .
clone_size: .

cdr3_nt: TGTGCCAGCAGCCTTACAGGGCCTCGGGTCTACTTTCACTACGAGCAGTACTTC
cdr3_aa: CASSLTGPRVYFHYEQYF
v_call: TRBV7-3
j_call: TRBJ2-7
d_call: .
clone_size: .

cdr3_nt: TGCGCCAGCAGCTCGACGGGAGGCGGAAACACCATATATTTT
cdr3_aa: CASSSTGGGNTIYF
v_call: TRBV5-1
j_call: TRBJ1-3
d_call: .
clone_size: .

cdr3_nt: TGTGCCATCAGTCCGGGATCCCCCAAAGAAGAGACCCAGTACTTC
cdr3_aa: CAISPGSPKEETQYF
v_call: TRBV10-3
j_call: TRBJ2-5
d_call: .
clone_size: once

cdr3_nt: TGTGCCAGCAGCTTCTTTTCCCTAGTGGGAGGGCATGAGCAGTTCTTC
cdr3_aa: CASSFFSLVGGHEQFF
v_call: TRBV5-6
j_call: TRBJ2-1
d_call: TRBD2
clone_size: .

cdr3_nt: TGTGCCAGCAGCCCAGGGGCGCGCGGAAACACCATATATTTT
cdr3_aa: CASSPGARGNTIYF
v_call: TRBV11-2
j_call: TRBJ1-3
d_call: .
clone_size: .

cdr3_nt: TGCGCCAGCAGCCGGGAGGGACAGGGCAGCAGCAATGAGCAGTTCTTC
cdr3_aa: CASSREGQGSSNEQFF
v_call: TRBV4-3
j_call: TRBJ2-1
d_call: TRBD1
clone_size: few

cdr3_nt: TGTGCCAGTCGGGACTCCTCGGGGGGCTACGAGCAGTACTTC
cdr3_aa: CASRDSSGGYEQYF
v_call: TRBV13
j_call: TRBJ2-7
d_call: TRBD2
clone_size: .

cdr3_nt: TGTGCCAGCAGCTTTAGCGGGAGAACCTACGAGCAGTACTTC
cdr3_aa: CASSFSGRTYEQYF
v_call: TRBV5-4
j_call: TRBJ2-7
d_call: TRBD2
clone_size: few

cdr3_nt: TGTGCCAGCAGTGAATTATGGCGGGGGTCCTACAATGAGCAGTTCTTC
cdr3_aa: CASSELWRGSYNEQFF
v_call: TRBV25-1
j_call: TRBJ2-1
d_call: TRBD2
clone_size: .

cdr3_nt: TGTGCCAGCAGCAAATCGGGTAGCGGCCCCCCGAATGAGCAGTTCTTC
cdr3_aa: CASSKSGSGPPNEQFF
v_call: TRBV21-1
j_call: TRBJ2-1
d_call: .
clone_size: .

cdr3_nt: TGTGCCAGCAGGCCGGACAGTTTTAGGAACACTGAAGCTTTCTTT
cdr3_aa: CASRPDSFRNTEAFF
v_call: TRBV2
j_call: TRBJ1-1
d_call: .
clone_size: .

cdr3_nt: TGTGCCAGCAGCCCATGGACTAGCGGGGAGCAGTTCTTC
cdr3_aa: CASSPWTSGEQFF
v_call: TRBV7-8
j_call: TRBJ2-1
d_call: TRBD2
clone_size: .

cdr3_nt: TGTGCCAGCAGCGAAGACAGGGTTCCAGGGCAGCCCCAGCATTTT
cdr3_aa: CASSEDRVPGQPQHF
v_call: TRBV2
j_call: TRBJ1-5
d_call: TRBD1
clone_size: .

cdr3_nt: TGTGCCAGCAGCCCCCCTAGCGGGAGTGAGGATACGCAGTATTTT
cdr3_aa: CASSPPSGSEDTQYF
v_call: TRBV27
j_call: TRBJ2-3
d_call: TRBD2
clone_size: .

cdr3_nt: TGTGCCAGCAGTTTAGGGGTGGGGACTAGCGGGATGGCGGCCACCGGGGAGCTGTTTTTT
cdr3_aa: CASSLGVGTSGMAATGELFF
v_call: TRBV28
j_call: TRBJ2-2
d_call: TRBD2
clone_size: .

cdr3_nt: TGCGCCAGCAGCCCCCTGGGGGGCTCCTACGAGCAGTACTTC
cdr3_aa: CASSPLGGSYEQYF
v_call: TRBV5-1
j_call: TRBJ2-7
d_call: .
clone_size: once

cdr3_nt: TGTGCCACCAGCAGGCCTATGTCCGAGCAGTACTTC
cdr3_aa: CATSRPMSEQYF
v_call: TRBV15
j_call: TRBJ2-7
d_call: .
clone_size: .

cdr3_nt: TGTGCCAGCAGTGAAGTGGGCAGGGTCTCCTATGGCTACACCTTC
cdr3_aa: CASSEVGRVSYGYTF
v_call: TRBV2
j_call: TRBJ1-2
d_call: .
clone_size: .

cdr3_nt: TGTGCCAGCAGCGCCAGCGGAGGAAAACTGTTTTTT
cdr3_aa: CASSASGGKLFF
v_call: TRBV9
j_call: TRBJ1-4
d_call: .
clone_size: .

cdr3_nt: TGCAGCGTTGCGGGGGGGGTTTCTAACTATGGCTACACCTTC
cdr3_aa: CSVAGGVSNYGYTF
v_call: TRBV29-1
j_call: TRBJ1-2
d_call: .
clone_size: .

cdr3_nt: TGTGCCAGCAGTTTATCCAGAAACCGGGTGTATTCCAATGAGCAGTTCTTC
cdr3_aa: CASSLSRNRVYSNEQFF
v_call: TRBV27
j_call: TRBJ2-1
d_call: .
clone_size: .

cdr3_nt: TGTGCCAGCAGTTACTCCCGGGACACTTCCTACGAGCAGTACTTC
cdr3_aa: CASSYSRDTSYEQYF
v_call: TRBV6-5
j_call: TRBJ2-7
d_call: .
clone_size: .

cdr3_nt: TGTGCCAGCAGTCAAGATGGACTCGGCTCCTACAATGAGCAGTTCTTC
cdr3_aa: CASSQDGLGSYNEQFF
v_call: TRBV6-1
j_call: TRBJ2-1
d_call: .
clone_size: .

cdr3_nt: TGTGCCAGCAGTACAGGGGGCACAGATACGCAGTATTTT
cdr3_aa: CASSTGGTDTQYF
v_call: TRBV6-4
j_call: TRBJ2-3
d_call: TRBD1
clone_size: .

cdr3_nt: TGTGCCAGCAGTTCCAAAGAAAGGGGTGACTACGAGCAGTACTTC
cdr3_aa: CASSSKERGDYEQYF
v_call: TRBV2
j_call: TRBJ2-7
d_call: .
clone_size: .

cdr3_nt: TGTGCCAGCAGTGACGCGCTCAGCACAGATACGCAGTATTTT
cdr3_aa: CASSDALSTDTQYF
v_call: TRBV2
j_call: TRBJ2-3
d_call: .
clone_size: .

cdr3_nt: TGTGCCAGCAGTTACTTGAACGGCGAGCAGTACTTC
cdr3_aa: CASSYLNGEQYF
v_call: TRBV6-5
j_call: TRBJ2-7
d_call: .
clone_size: .

cdr3_nt: TGTGCCAGCTCAACGGACAGCCCTTCACTTAGCTCCTACAATGAGCAGTTCTTC
cdr3_aa: CASSTDSPSLSSYNEQFF
v_call: TRBV18
j_call: TRBJ2-1
d_call: .
clone_size: .

cdr3_nt: TGTGCCAGCAGTTCCCGGTCCTACGAGCAGTACTTC
cdr3_aa: CASSSRSYEQYF
v_call: TRBV27
j_call: TRBJ2-7
d_call: .
clone_size: .

cdr3_nt: TGTGCCGCAGGGCGGGGAAAAGGAAATTCACCCCTCCACTTT
cdr3_aa: CAAGRGKGNSPLHF
v_call: TRBV19
j_call: TRBJ1-6
d_call: .
clone_size: .

cdr3_nt: TGTGCCAGCAGGACAGGGGGCTCTGGGGCCAACGTCCTGACTTTC
cdr3_aa: CASRTGGSGANVLTF
v_call: TRBV6-1
j_call: TRBJ2-6
d_call: TRBD1
clone_size: few

cdr3_nt: TGTGCCAGTAGTATAGAGCCAGGAAATGAGCAGTTCTTC
cdr3_aa: CASSIEPGNEQFF
v_call: TRBV19
j_call: TRBJ2-1
d_call: .
clone_size: .

cdr3_nt: TGTGCCAGCAACGCCGGGACTTTATCCTACGAGCAGTACTTC
cdr3_aa: CASNAGTLSYEQYF
v_call: TRBV7-6
j_call: TRBJ2-7
d_call: .
clone_size: .

cdr3_nt: TGCAGTGCAATCCTGACAGGGGGGCAGTTCTTC
cdr3_aa: CSAILTGGQFF
v_call: TRBV20-1
j_call: TRBJ2-1
d_call: TRBD1
clone_size: .

cdr3_nt: TGTGCCAGCAGTTTAAGGGGCACCGGGGAGCTGTTTTTT
cdr3_aa: CASSLRGTGELFF
v_call: TRBV28
j_call: TRBJ2-2
d_call: .
clone_size: .

cdr3_nt: TGTGCCAGCAGCTTAGGTTCAGGGACCTACGAGCAGTACTTC
cdr3_aa: CASSLGSGTYEQYF
v_call: TRBV7-2
j_call: TRBJ2-7
d_call: .
clone_size: .

cdr3_nt: TGTGCCAGCAGCTTAGCGATTTGGGCAGGGCGTTCCGCTAACTATGGCTACACCTTC
cdr3_aa: CASSLAIWAGRSANYGYTF
v_call: TRBV7-4
j_call: TRBJ1-2
d_call: .
clone_size: .

cdr3_nt: TGTGCCAGCAGCGTAGCAGCGGGGACCACAGATACGCAGTATTTT
cdr3_aa: CASSVAAGTTDTQYF
v_call: TRBV9
j_call: TRBJ2-3
d_call: TRBD2
clone_size: .

cdr3_nt: TGTGCCAGCAGCTTGAGCCTTACAGATACGCAGTATTTT
cdr3_aa: CASSLSLTDTQYF
v_call: TRBV7-9
j_call: TRBJ2-3
d_call: .
clone_size: .

cdr3_nt: TGTGCCAGCACCCCAGACAGTGCGTTTGGGCAGCCCCAGCATTTT
cdr3_aa: CASTPDSAFGQPQHF
v_call: TRBV6-6
j_call: TRBJ1-5
d_call: .
clone_size: .

cdr3_nt: TGTGCCAGTAGTCCCCATGATTTGGGGGGTCGGACCGGGGAGCTGTTTTTT
cdr3_aa: CASSPHDLGGRTGELFF
v_call: TRBV19
j_call: TRBJ2-2
d_call: .
clone_size: .

cdr3_nt: TGTGCCACCGGCGGTTACCAAGAGACCCAGTACTTC
cdr3_aa: CATGGYQETQYF
v_call: TRBV7-6
j_call: TRBJ2-5
d_call: .
clone_size: .

cdr3_nt: TGTGCCAGTAGTATAGGGACTGACGAGCAGTACTTC
cdr3_aa: CASSIGTDEQYF
v_call: TRBV19
j_call: TRBJ2-7
d_call: .
clone_size: .

cdr3_nt: TGTGCCAGTGGAGTCTATGGCTACACCTTC
cdr3_aa: CASGVYGYTF
v_call: TRBV19
j_call: TRBJ1-2
d_call: .
clone_size: few

cdr3_nt: TGTGCCAGCAGTGATAGCGGGGGATCAAATGAGCAGTTCTTC
cdr3_aa: CASSDSGGSNEQFF
v_call: TRBV6-4
j_call: TRBJ2-1
d_call: TRBD2
clone_size: .

cdr3_nt: TGTGCCAGCAGCGTAGCTCAGGTCCCTTACGAGCAGTACTTC
cdr3_aa: CASSVAQVPYEQYF
v_call: TRBV9
j_call: TRBJ2-7
d_call: .
clone_size: .

cdr3_nt: TGTGCCAGTAGTAGGACAGGCGCGAACACCGGGGAGCTGTTTTTT
cdr3_aa: CASSRTGANTGELFF
v_call: TRBV19
j_call: TRBJ2-2
d_call: TRBD1
clone_size: .